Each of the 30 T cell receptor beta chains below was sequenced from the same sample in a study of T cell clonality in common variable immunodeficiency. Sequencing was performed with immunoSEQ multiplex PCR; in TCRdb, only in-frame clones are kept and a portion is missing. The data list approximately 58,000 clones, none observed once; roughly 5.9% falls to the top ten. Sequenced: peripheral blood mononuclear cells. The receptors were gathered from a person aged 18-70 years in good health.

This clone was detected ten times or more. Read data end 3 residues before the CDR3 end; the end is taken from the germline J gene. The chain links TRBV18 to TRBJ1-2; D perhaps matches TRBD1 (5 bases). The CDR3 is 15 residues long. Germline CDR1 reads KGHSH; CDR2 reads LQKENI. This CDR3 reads CASSPGLGTLGDYTF. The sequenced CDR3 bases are TGTGCCAGCTCACCAGGATTGGGGACTCTCGGGGAC.

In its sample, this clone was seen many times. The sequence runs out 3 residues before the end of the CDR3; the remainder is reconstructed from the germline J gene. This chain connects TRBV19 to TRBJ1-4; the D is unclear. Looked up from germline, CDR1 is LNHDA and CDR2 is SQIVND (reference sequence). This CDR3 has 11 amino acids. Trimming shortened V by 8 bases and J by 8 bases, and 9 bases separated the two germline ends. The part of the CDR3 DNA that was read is TGTGCCAGTCGGTCCCGGGAAAAA. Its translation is CASRSREK. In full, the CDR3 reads CASRSREKLFF.

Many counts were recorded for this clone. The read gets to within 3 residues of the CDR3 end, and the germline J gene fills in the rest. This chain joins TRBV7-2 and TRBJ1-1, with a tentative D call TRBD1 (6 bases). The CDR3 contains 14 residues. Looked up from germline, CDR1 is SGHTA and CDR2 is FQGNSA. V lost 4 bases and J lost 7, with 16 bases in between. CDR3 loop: CASSWGQMPYEAFF. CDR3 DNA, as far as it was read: TGTGCCAGCAGCTGGGGACAAATGCCTTATGAA. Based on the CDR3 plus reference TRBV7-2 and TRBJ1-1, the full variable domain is GAGVSQSPSNKVTEKGKDVELRCDPISGHTALYWYRQSLGQGLEFLIYFQGNSAPDKSGLPSDRFSAERTGGSVSTLTIQRTQQEDSAVYLCASSWGQMPYEAFFGQGTRLTVV.

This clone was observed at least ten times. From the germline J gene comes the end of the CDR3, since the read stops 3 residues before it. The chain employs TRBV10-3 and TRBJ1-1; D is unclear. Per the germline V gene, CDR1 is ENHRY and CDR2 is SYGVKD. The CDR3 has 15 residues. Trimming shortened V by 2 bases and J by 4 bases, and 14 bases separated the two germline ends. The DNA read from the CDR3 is TGTGCCATCAGTGAGGGAAGGGTATGGATCACTGAA. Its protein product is CAISEGRVWITE. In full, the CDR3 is CAISEGRVWITEAFF.

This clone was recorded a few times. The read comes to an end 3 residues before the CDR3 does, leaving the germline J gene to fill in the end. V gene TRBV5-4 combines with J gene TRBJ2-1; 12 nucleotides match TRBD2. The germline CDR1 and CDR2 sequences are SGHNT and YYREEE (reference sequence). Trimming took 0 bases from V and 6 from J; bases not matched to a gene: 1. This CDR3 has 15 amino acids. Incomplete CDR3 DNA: TGTGCCAGCAGCTTGGAACTAGCGGGAGGCAATGAG. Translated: CASSLELAGGNE. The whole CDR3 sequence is CASSLELAGGNEQFF.

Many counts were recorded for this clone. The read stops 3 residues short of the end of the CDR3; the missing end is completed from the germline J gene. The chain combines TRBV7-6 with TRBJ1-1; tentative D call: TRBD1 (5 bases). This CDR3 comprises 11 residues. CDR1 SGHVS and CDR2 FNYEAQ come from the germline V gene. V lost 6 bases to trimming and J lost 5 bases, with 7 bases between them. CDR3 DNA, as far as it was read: TGTGCCAGCAGTGGGGGGACTGAA. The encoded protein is CASSGGTE. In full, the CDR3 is CASSGGTEAFF.

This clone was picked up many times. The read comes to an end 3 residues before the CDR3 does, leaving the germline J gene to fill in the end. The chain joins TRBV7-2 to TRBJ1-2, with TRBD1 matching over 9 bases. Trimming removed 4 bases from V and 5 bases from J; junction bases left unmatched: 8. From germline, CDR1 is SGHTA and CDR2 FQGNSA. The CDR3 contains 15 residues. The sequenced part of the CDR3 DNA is TGTGCCAGCAGCTCCACAGGGGGCGCCGAGTATGGC. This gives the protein CASSSTGGAEYG. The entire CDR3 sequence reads CASSSTGGAEYGYTF.

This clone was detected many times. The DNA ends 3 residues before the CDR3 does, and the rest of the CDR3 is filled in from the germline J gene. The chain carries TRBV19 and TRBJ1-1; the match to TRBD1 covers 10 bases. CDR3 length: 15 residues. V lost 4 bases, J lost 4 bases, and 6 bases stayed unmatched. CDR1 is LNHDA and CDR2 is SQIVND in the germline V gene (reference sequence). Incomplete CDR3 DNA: TGTGCCAGTAGTAGGGGACAGGGGCTAGCCACTGAA. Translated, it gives CASSRGQGLATE. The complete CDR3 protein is CASSRGQGLATEAFF.

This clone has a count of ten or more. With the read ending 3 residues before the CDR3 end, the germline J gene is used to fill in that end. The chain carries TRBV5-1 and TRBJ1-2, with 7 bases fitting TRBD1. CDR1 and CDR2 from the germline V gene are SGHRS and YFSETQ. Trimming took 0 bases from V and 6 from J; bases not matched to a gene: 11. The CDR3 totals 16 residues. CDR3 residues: CASSLGTGGGYNGYTF. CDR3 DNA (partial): TGCGCCAGCAGCTTGGGGACAGGTGGAGGTTATAATGGC.

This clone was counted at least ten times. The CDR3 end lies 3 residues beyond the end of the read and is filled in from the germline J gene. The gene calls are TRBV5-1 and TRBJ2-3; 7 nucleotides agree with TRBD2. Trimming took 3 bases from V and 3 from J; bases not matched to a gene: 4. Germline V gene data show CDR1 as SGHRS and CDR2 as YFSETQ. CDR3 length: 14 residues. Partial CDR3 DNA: TGCGCCAGCAGCTCCCTAGCGGATACAGATACG. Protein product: CASSSLADTDT. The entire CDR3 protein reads CASSSLADTDTQYF.

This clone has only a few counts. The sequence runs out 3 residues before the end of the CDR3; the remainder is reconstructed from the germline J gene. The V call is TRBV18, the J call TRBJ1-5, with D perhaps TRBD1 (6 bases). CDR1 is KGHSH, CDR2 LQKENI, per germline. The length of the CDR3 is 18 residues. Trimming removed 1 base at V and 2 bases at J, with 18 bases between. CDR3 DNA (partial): TGTGCCAGCTCACCACGCCAAGGGGGGGCTTCTGGCAATCAGCCC. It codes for CASSPRQGGASGNQP. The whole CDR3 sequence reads CASSPRQGGASGNQPQHF.

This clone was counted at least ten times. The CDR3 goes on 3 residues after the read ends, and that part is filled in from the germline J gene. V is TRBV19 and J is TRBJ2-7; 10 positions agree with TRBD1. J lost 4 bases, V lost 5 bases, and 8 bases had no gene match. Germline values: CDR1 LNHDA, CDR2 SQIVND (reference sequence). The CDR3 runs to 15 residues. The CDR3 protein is CASSQGTGESYEQYF. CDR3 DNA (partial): TGTGCCAGTAGTCAGGGGACAGGGGAGTCGTACGAG.

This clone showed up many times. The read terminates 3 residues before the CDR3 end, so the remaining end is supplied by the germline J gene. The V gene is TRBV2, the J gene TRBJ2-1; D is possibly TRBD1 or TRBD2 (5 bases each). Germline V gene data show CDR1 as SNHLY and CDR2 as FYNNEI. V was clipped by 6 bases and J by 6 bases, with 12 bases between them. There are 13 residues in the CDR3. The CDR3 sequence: CASREGPSNEQFF. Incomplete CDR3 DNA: TGTGCCAGCAGAGAGGGGCCCAGCAATGAG.

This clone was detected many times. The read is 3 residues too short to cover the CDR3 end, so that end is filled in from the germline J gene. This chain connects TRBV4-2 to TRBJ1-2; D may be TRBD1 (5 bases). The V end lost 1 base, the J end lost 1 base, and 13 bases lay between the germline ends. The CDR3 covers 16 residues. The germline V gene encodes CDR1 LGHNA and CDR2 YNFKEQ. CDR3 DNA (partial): TGTGCCAGCAGCCAAGGGGAGGGGCCGAATAACTATGGC. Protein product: CASSQGEGPNNYG. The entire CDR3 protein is CASSQGEGPNNYGYTF.

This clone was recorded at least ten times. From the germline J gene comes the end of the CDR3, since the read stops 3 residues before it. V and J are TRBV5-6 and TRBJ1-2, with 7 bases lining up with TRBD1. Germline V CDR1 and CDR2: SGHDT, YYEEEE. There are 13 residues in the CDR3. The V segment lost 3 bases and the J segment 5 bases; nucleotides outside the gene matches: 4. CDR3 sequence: CASSSGQVYGYTF. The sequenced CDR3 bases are TGTGCCAGCAGCTCAGGACAGGTTTATGGC. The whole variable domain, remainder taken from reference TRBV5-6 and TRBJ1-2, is DAGVTQSPTHLIKTRGQQVTLRCSPKSGHDTVSWYQQALGQGPQFIFQYYEEEERQRGNFPDRFSGHQFPNYSSELNVNALLLGDSALYLCASSSGQVYGYTFGSGTRLTVV.

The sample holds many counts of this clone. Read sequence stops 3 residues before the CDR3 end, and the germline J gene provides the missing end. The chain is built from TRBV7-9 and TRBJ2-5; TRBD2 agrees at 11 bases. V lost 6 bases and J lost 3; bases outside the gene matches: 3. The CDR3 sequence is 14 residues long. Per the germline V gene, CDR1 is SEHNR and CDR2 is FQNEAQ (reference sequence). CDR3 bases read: TGTGCCAGCAGTCAACTAGCGGGAGAAGAGACC. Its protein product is CASSQLAGEET. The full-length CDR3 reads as CASSQLAGEETQYF.

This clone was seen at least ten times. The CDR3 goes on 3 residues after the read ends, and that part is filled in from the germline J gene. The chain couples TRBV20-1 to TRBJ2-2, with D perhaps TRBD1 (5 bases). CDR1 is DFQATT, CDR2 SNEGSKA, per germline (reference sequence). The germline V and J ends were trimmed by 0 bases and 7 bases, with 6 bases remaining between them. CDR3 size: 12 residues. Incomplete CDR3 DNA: TGCAGTGCTAGAGATAGGGGCGGGGAG. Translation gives CSARDRGGE. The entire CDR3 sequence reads CSARDRGGELFF.

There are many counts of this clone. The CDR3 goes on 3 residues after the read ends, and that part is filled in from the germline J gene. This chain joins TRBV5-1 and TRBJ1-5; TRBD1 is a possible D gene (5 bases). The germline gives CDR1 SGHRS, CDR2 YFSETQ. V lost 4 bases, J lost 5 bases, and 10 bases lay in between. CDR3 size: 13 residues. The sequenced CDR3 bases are TGCGCCAGCAGCGTGGGAGGGGATCAGCCC. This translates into CASSVGGDQP. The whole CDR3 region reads CASSVGGDQPQHF.

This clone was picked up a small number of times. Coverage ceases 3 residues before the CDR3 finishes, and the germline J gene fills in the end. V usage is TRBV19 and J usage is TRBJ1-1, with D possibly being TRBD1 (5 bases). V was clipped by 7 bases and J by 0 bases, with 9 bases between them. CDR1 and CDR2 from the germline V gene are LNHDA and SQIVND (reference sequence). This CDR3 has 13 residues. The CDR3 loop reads CASTDSLNTEAFF. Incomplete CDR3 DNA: TGTGCCAGTACTGACAGTTTGAACACTGAA.

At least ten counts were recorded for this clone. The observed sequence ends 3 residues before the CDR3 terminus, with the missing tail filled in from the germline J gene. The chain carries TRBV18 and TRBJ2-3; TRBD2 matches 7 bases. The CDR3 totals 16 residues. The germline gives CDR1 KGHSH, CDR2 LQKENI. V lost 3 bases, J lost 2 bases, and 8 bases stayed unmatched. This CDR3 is CASSPLWGTNTDTQYF. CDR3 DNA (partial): TGTGCCAGCTCACCTCTCTGGGGGACTAACACAGATACG.

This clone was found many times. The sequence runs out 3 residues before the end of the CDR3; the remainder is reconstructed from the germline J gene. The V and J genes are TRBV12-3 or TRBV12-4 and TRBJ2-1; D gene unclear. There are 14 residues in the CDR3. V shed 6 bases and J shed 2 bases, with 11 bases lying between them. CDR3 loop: CASSRVLAYNEQFF. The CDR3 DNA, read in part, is TGTGCCAGCAGCCGCGTCTTAGCCTACAATGAG.

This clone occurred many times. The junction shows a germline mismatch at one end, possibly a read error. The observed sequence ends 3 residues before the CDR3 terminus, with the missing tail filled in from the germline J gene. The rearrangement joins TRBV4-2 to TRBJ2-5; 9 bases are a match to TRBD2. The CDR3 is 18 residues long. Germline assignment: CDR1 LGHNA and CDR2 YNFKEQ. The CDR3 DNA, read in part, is TGCGCCAGCAGCCAAGAACCCTTTGGTAGCGGGAGTGTTGAGACC. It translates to CASSQEPFGSGSVET. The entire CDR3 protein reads CASSQEPFGSGSVETQYF.

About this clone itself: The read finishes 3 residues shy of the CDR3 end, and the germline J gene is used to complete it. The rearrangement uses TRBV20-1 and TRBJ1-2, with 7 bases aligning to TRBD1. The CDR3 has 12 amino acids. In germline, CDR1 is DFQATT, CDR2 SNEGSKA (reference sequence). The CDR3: CSARAQGEGYTF. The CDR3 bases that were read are TGCAGTGCTAGAGCGCAGGGGGAGGGC.

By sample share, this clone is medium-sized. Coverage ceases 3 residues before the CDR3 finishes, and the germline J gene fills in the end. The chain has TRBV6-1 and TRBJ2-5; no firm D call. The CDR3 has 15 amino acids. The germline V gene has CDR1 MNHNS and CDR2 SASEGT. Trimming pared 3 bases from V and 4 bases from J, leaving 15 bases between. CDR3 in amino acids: CASSDQVMYIETQYF. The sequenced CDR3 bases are TGTGCCAGCAGTGACCAGGTGATGTACATAGAGACC.

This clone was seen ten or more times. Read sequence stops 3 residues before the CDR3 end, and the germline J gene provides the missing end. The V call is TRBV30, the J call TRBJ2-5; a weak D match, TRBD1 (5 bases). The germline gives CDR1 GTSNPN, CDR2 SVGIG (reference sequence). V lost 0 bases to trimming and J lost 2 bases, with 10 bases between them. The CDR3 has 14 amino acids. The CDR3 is CAWSVRAGQETQYF. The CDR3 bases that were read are TGTGCCTGGAGTGTACGTGCAGGGCAAGAGACC.

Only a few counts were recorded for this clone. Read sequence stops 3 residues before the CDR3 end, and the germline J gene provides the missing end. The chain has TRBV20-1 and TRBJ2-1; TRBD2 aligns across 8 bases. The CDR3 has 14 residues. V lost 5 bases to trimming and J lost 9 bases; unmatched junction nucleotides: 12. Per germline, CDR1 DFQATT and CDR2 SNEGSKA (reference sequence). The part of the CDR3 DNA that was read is TGCAGTGCTTTACTAGCGGAGCGGGGCGGTGAG. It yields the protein CSALLAERGGE. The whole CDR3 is CSALLAERGGEQFF.

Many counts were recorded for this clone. The CDR3 sequence: CASNYGGLAGENQETQYF. CDR3 bases read: TGTGCCAGTAACTACGGGGGACTAGCGGGAGAAAACCAAGAGACC. V gene TRBV7-3 combines with J gene TRBJ2-5; 14 bases agree with TRBD2. Read coverage stops 3 residues before the CDR3 terminus; the germline J gene supplies the remainder. Looked up from germline, CDR1 is SGHTA and CDR2 is FQGTGA. The CDR3 runs to 18 residues. The V segment lost 9 bases and the J segment 0 bases; nucleotides outside the gene matches: 12.

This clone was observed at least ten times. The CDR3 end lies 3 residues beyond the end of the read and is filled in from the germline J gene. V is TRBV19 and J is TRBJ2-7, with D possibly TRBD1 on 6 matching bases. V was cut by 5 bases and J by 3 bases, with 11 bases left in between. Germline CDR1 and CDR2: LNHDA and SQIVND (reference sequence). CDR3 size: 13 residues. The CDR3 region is CASSPLDSYEQYF. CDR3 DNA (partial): TGTGCCAGTAGTCCCCTGGACAGCTACGAG.

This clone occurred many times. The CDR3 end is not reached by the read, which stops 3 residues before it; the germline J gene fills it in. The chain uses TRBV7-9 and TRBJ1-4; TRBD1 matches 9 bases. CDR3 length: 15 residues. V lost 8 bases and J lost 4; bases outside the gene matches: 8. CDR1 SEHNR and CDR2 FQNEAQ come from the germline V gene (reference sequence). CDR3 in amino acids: CASRHPGQGNEKLFF. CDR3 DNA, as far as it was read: TGTGCCAGCCGTCATCCGGGACAGGGTAATGAAAAA.

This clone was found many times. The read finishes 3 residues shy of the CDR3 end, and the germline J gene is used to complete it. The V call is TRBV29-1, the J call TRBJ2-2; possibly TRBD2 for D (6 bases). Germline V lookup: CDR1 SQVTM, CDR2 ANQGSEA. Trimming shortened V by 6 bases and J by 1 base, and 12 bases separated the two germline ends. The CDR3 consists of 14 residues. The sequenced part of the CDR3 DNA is TGCAGCGTCGCCGGGACTCAGAACACCGGGGAG. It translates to CSVAGTQNTGE. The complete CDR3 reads CSVAGTQNTGELFF.